The 28 T cell receptor beta chains below come from one sample, sequenced in a study of blood T cell repertoires in COVID-19. Clones were read by immunoSEQ multiplex PCR, and TCRdb kept only the in-frame ones, dropping some. This sample carries some 87,000 clones, around 80% of them seen once, and the ten largest clones take around 20%. Material: peripheral blood. These receptor sequences come from a woman older than 75 with active or convalescent COVID-19.

In this sample, this clone turned up a few times. The chain links TRBV7-8 to TRBJ2-7; D call uncertain. The V end was cut by 2 bases, the J end by 4 bases, with 3 bases between. There are 11 residues in the CDR3. Germline loops: CDR1 SGHVS, CDR2 FQNEAQ. CDR3 loop: CASSLYYEQYF. The CDR3 bases are TGTGCCAGCAGCTTATATTACGAGCAGTACTTC.

V is TRBV7-8 and J is TRBJ2-7; no clear D. Trimming cost V 0 bases and J 6 bases, with 15 bases left between them. This CDR3 spans 15 amino acids. Germline assignment: CDR1 SGHVS and CDR2 FQNEAQ. The CDR3 protein is CASSLASQFSGEQYF. CDR3 coding DNA: TGTGCCAGCAGCTTAGCAAGTCAGTTCTCTGGCGAGCAGTACTTC. Full variable domain (outside the CDR3, taken from reference TRBV7-8 and TRBJ2-7): GAGVSQSPRYKVAKRGQDVALRCDPISGHVSLFWYQQALGQGPEFLTYFQNEAQLDKSGLPSDRFFAERPEGSVSTLKIQRTQQEDSAVYLCASSLASQFSGEQYFGPGTRLTVT.

The rearrangement links TRBV12-5 to TRBJ1-3; 7 positions agree with TRBD1. Germline V lookup: CDR1 LGHNT, CDR2 FRNRAP. This CDR3 region has 15 residues. The junction had 6 bases not matched to a gene; V was cut back by 7 bases and J by 0 bases. CDR3 bases: TGTGCTAGTGCCTCAGGACAGGACTCTGGAAACACCATATATTTT. Residues: CASASGQDSGNTIYF. Full variable domain (rest looked up from reference TRBV12-5 and TRBJ1-3): DARVTQTPRHKVTEMGQEVTMRCQPILGHNTVFWYRQTMMQGLELLAYFRNRAPLDDSGMPKDRFSAEMPDATLATLKIQPSEPRDSAVYFCASASGQDSGNTIYFGEGSWLTVV.

The V and J genes are TRBV5-4 and TRBJ1-2; D is undetermined. CDR1 is SGHNT and CDR2 is YYREEE in the germline V gene (reference sequence). Trimming cost V 1 base and J 7 bases, with 17 bases left between them. The length of the CDR3 is 15 residues. Here the CDR3 reads CASSLLLEGIGGYTF. As DNA, the CDR3 is TGTGCCAGCAGCTTGTTGTTGGAGGGAATTGGTGGCTACACCTTC. The full variable domain, rest sourced from reference TRBV5-4 and TRBJ1-2, is ETGVTQSPTHLIKTRGQQVTLRCSSQSGHNTVSWYQQALGQGPQFIFQYYREEENGRGNFPPRFSGLQFPNYSSELNVNALELDDSALYLCASSLLLEGIGGYTFGSGTRLTVV.

This sequence joins TRBV6-1 and TRBJ2-7; TRBD1 is a possible D gene (6 bases). The CDR3 sequence is 13 residues long. CDR1 is MNHNS, CDR2 SASEGT, per germline. Between the trimmed V and J ends, which lost 3 bases and 4 bases, there was a span of 10 bases. CDR3 protein: CASSDTGIYEQYF. The CDR3 DNA sequence: TGTGCCAGCAGTGATACAGGGATTTACGAGCAGTACTTC.

The chain is built from TRBV27 and TRBJ2-7, with 9 bases aligning to TRBD1. V dropped 9 bases and J dropped 5; count of bases not matched to a gene: 8. Germline CDR1 and CDR2: MNHEY and SMNVEV (reference sequence). The CDR3 totals 13 residues. CDR3 nucleotide sequence: TGTGCCAGTTCGGACAGGGGAATCAACGAGCAGTACTTC. This sequence encodes CASSDRGINEQYF.

This chain uses TRBV9 with TRBJ2-1; TRBD1 agrees at 10 bases. V lost 3 bases, J lost 6 bases, and 6 bases stayed unmatched. Germline CDR1 reads SGDLS; CDR2 reads YYNGEE. The CDR3 runs to 15 residues. In DNA, the CDR3 is TGTGCCAGCAGCGGGGACAGGGGATATGGCAATGAGCAGTTCTTC. This translates into CASSGDRGYGNEQFF. The full variable domain, rest sourced from reference TRBV9 and TRBJ2-1, is DSGVTQTPKHLITATGQRVTLRCSPRSGDLSVYWYQQSLDQGLQFLIQYYNGEERAKGNILERFSAQQFPDLHSELNLSSLELGDSALYFCASSGDRGYGNEQFFGPGTRLTVL.

The chain carries TRBV7-8 and TRBJ2-3, with D possibly matching TRBD2 (7 bases). V was trimmed by 3 bases and J by 6 bases, leaving 16 bases between them. Per the germline V gene, CDR1 is SGHVS and CDR2 is FQNEAQ. CDR3 length equals 15 residues. For the CDR3, the DNA is TGTGCCAGCAGCTTGGCGTGGGGGGGCCAGGATACGCAGTATTTT. It is translated as CASSLAWGGQDTQYF.

Only one count was recorded for this clone. This chain joins TRBV6-2 or TRBV6-3 and TRBJ1-2; weak D call: TRBD1 (6 bases). With 4 bases removed from V and 0 bases from J, the gap between germline ends came to 15 bases. CDR1 MNHEY and CDR2 SVGEGT come from the germline V gene. This CDR3 region has 16 residues. This CDR3 reads CASSSGRTDTNYGYTF. The CDR3 region has the DNA TGTGCCAGCAGTTCTGGGCGGACAGACACTAACTATGGCTACACCTTC.

This chain joins TRBV7-2 and TRBJ2-1; a weak D match, TRBD1 (6 bases). Germline V gene lookup returns CDR1 SGHTA and CDR2 FQGNSA. Trimming left V 6 bases short and J 6 bases short, with 9 bases between. This CDR3 spans 12 amino acids. The CDR3 sequence is CASSLDSNEQFF. Written as DNA, the CDR3 is TGTGCCAGCAGTCTGGACAGCAATGAGCAGTTCTTC.

This clone was counted once. V usage is TRBV19 and J usage is TRBJ1-5; 7 bases map to TRBD1. V lost 7 bases and J lost 6; bases outside the gene matches: 15. Germline CDR1 LNHDA, CDR2 SQIVND (reference sequence). CDR3 length: 16 residues. The CDR3, as DNA: TGTGCCAGTACACCGGGGGACAGTGAAGGCGGTCAGCCCCAGCATTTT. Residues: CASTPGDSEGGQPQHF.

The chain has TRBV28 and TRBJ2-7; 8 bases map to TRBD1. V lost 6 bases, J lost 2 bases, and 9 bases stayed unmatched. This CDR3 has 15 residues. CDR1 and CDR2 (germline): MDHEN, SYDVKM. The CDR3 sequence: CASSVTGTGAYEQYF. CDR3 bases: TGTGCCAGCAGCGTCACCGGGACAGGAGCCTACGAGCAGTACTTC.

This clone appeared once. The chain uses TRBV27 and TRBJ1-6, with TRBD1 as a possible D gene (5 bases). This CDR3 has 17 amino acids. Germline V lookup: CDR1 MNHEY, CDR2 SMNVEV (reference sequence). The V end was cut by 1 base, the J end by 5 bases, with 15 bases between. The CDR3 nucleotides are TGTGCCAGCAGTTTATTATCGGGGGACGGTGATAATTCACCCCTCCACTTT. Its protein product is CASSLLSGDGDNSPLHF.

This chain links TRBV29-1 with TRBJ2-2, with no clear D. The CDR3 runs 13 residues. Per germline, CDR1 SQVTM and CDR2 ANQGSEA. With 5 bases removed from V and 3 bases from J, the gap between germline ends came to 10 bases. CDR3 nucleotide sequence: TGCAGCGTTTACAGCCAGGACACCGGGGAGCTGTTTTTT. Translated: CSVYSQDTGELFF.

V is TRBV6-4 and J is TRBJ1-3, with D uncertain. The V gene's germline CDR1 is MRHNA and CDR2 SNTAGT. V lost 3 bases to trimming and J lost 0 bases, with 9 bases between them. This CDR3 spans 15 amino acids. The DNA of the CDR3 is TGTGCCAGCAGTGAATGGCGGTCCTCTGGAAACACCATATATTTT. This codes for CASSEWRSSGNTIYF.

In this sample, this clone turned up a few times. Within the sample, other DNA sequences also encode this same CDR3. The chain is built from TRBV30 and TRBJ1-2; D might be TRBD1 (6 bases). Germline CDR1 GTSNPN, CDR2 SVGIG (reference sequence). The CDR3 covers 14 residues. V lost 1 base and J 1 base, leaving 10 bases between the germline ends. The CDR3 DNA is TGTGCCTGGAGTGGACAGGCCCTTAACTATGGCTACACCTTC. This translates into CAWSGQALNYGYTF.

This clone was seen only a few times. The J gene is TRBJ2-7, the V gene TRBV6-6, with D maybe TRBD2 (5 bases). Germline-derived CDR1 and CDR2 are MNHNY and SVGAGI (reference sequence). V dropped 5 bases and J dropped 7 bases, with 12 bases sitting between them. This CDR3 has 12 residues. The CDR3 DNA reads as TGTGCCAGCAGTGAGGGAGTAAAAGAGCAGTACTTC. Its translation is CASSEGVKEQYF.

CDR3 sequence reads: CASSLDRAEQPQHF. CDR3 nucleotides: TGTGCCAGCAGCTTAGACAGGGCCGAGCAGCCCCAGCATTTT. V is TRBV5-8 and J is TRBJ1-5; 7 bases are shared with TRBD1. Per the germline V gene, CDR1 is SGHTS and CDR2 is YDEGEE. The CDR3 is 14 residues long. Trimming took 2 bases from V and 7 from J; bases not matched to a gene: 6.

The CDR3 bases are TGTGCCAGCAGACAAATACAGGGATGGCCTGAAGCTTTCTTT. As protein: CASRQIQGWPEAFF. The chain recombines TRBV6-5 with TRBJ1-1, with a weak D call TRBD1 (6 bases). Germline V CDR1 and CDR2: MNHEY, SVGAGI. This CDR3 is built from 14 residues. V was cut by 6 bases and J by 6 bases, with 17 bases left in between.

The V call is TRBV29-1, the J call TRBJ2-5, with unresolved D. CDR1 is SQVTM, CDR2 ANQGSEA, per germline. This CDR3 has 16 residues. V gave up 0 bases and J gave up 3 bases, with 17 bases separating them. CDR3 amino acids: CSVEDLTETSKETQYF. CDR3 in DNA: TGCAGCGTTGAAGATCTAACAGAAACGTCCAAAGAGACCCAGTACTTC. The whole variable domain, remainder taken from reference TRBV29-1 and TRBJ2-5, is SAVISQKPSRDICQRGTSLTIQCQVDSQVTMMFWYRQQPGQSLTLIATANQGSEATYESGFVIDKFPISRPNLTFSTLTVSNMSPEDSSIYLCSVEDLTETSKETQYFGPGTRLLVL.

The chain uses TRBV18 and TRBJ2-3; the D gene is possibly TRBD1 (7 bases). The V gene lost 2 bases and the J gene lost 7 bases, with 13 bases spanning the gap. The CDR3 is 14 amino acids. Germline CDR1 is KGHSH and CDR2 is LQKENI. DNA for the CDR3: TGTGCCAGCTCACCAGGAGGGGGCCGGAATACGCAGTATTTT. Translated: CASSPGGGRNTQYF.

The chain couples TRBV6-5 to TRBJ1-4; D call uncertain. Trimming removed 7 bases at V and 3 bases at J, with 12 bases between. Germline assignment: CDR1 MNHEY and CDR2 SVGAGI. This CDR3 is built from 14 residues. The CDR3: CASILSQSNEKLFF. CDR3 in DNA: TGTGCCAGCATACTTAGCCAGTCTAATGAAAAACTGTTTTTT.

The V gene is TRBV14, the J gene TRBJ2-7; TRBD1 aligns across 9 bases. The germline V gene encodes CDR1 SGHDN and CDR2 FVKESK. After removal of 4 bases from V and 6 bases from J, the junction contained 4 bases not matched to a gene. The CDR3 is made up of 13 amino acids. Here the CDR3 DNA reads TGTGCCAGCAGCCGGGACAGGGTGGGCGAGCAGTACTTC. It translates to CASSRDRVGEQYF.

About this clone itself: This specimen includes other DNA sequences encoding the same CDR3. This chain uses TRBV2 with TRBJ2-2, with 7 bases that match TRBD1. The CDR3 covers 14 residues. The V segment lost 4 bases and the J segment 1 base; nucleotides outside the gene matches: 0. Germline V gives CDR1 SNHLY, CDR2 FYNNEI. Here the CDR3 reads CASSGQGNTGELFF. The CDR3 coding sequence is TGTGCCAGCAGTGGACAGGGGAACACCGGGGAGCTGTTTTTT.

This chain links TRBV5-1 with TRBJ1-1; possibly TRBD1 for D (5 bases). Germline V gives CDR1 SGHRS, CDR2 YFSETQ. The CDR3 runs to 15 residues. Trimming took 2 bases from V and 1 from J, leaving 12 bases between them. The CDR3 loop reads CASSLDKDTNTEAFF. CDR3 DNA sequence: TGCGCCAGCAGCTTAGATAAGGACACGAACACTGAAGCTTTCTTT.

The rearrangement joins TRBV5-5 to TRBJ1-3, with D maybe TRBD1 (6 bases). The ends were cut back, 7 bases at V and 4 bases at J, with 21 bases in the middle. This CDR3 is built from 16 residues. Germline assignment: CDR1 SGHKS and CDR2 YYEKEE (reference sequence). This chain's CDR3 is CASAPPGGRAGNTIYF. Here the CDR3 DNA reads TGTGCCAGCGCCCCCCCTGGGGGCAGAGCCGGAAACACCATATATTTT.

The chain joins TRBV5-6 to TRBJ1-2; 7 positions match TRBD1. V trimming: 1 base; J trimming: 7 bases; junction bases outside the gene matches: 13. CDR3 size: 16 residues. Germline-derived CDR1 and CDR2 are SGHDT and YYEEEE. The CDR3 DNA sequence: TGTGCCAGCAGCTTGTATGACAGGGCAGAGCTTCTTGGCTACACCTTC. This translates into CASSLYDRAELLGYTF.

This sequence joins TRBV19 and TRBJ1-2; a possible D gene is TRBD1 (5 bases). CDR1 is LNHDA, CDR2 SQIVND, per germline (reference sequence). V was cut by 5 bases and J by 6 bases, with 10 bases left in between. The CDR3 length is 12 residues. DNA of the CDR3: TGTGCCAGTAGTGATCCGACAGATGGCTACACCTTC. Translation gives CASSDPTDGYTF.